This TCR beta chain was observed in a study of cytomegalovirus exposure and HLA in healthy donors. 13 Jbeta primers and 60 Vbeta primers were used for the PCR. Sequencing was performed with immunoSEQ multiplex PCR; in TCRdb, only in-frame clones are kept and a portion is missing. This repertoire includes around 33,000 clones. Per the germline V gene, CDR1 is LNHDA and CDR2 is SQIVND (reference sequence). The ends were cut back, 0 bases at V and 2 bases at J, with 11 bases in the middle. The CDR3 spans 15 residues. The origin of this receptor is a woman aged 40 to 50 in good health and CMV-seropositive. The specimen sequenced was PBMCs. The genes are TRBV19 and TRBJ2-7; D might be TRBD2 (6 bases). CDR3 sequence (DNA): TGTGCCAGTAGTATAGATGCGGGGAGCGCCTACGAGCAGTACTTC. Translation: CASSIDAGSAYEQYF.